This T cell receptor beta chain derives from a study of OX40 agonist ivuxolimab in advanced cancers. Overall study: Patients were given ivuxolimab, an antibody that agonizes OX40 (CD134).

The repertoire was sequenced with immunoSEQ multiplex PCR; TCRdb's copy has only in-frame clones and lacks some. The data hold about 31,000 clones, with roughly 80% observed a single time. The CDR3 contains 13 residues. Trimming left V 7 bases short and J 5 bases short, with 14 bases between. Germline lookup yields CDR1 MNHEY and CDR2 SVGAGI. The material sequenced was CD4+ or CD8+ T cells sorted from blood, taken in a trial of the OX40 agonist ivuxolimab. The clonotype was recovered from an adult with an advanced solid tumor such as melanoma, head and neck, liver or kidney cancer. The chain has TRBV6-5 and TRBJ1-1; perhaps TRBD1 as D (5 bases). Written as DNA, the CDR3 is TGTGCCAGCAACATTCAGGGAAGGACTGAAGCTTTCTTT. Translated, it gives CASNIQGRTEAFF.